The clone carrying this TCR beta chain came up a few times. The antigen is unknown. This sample stems from a study of T cells in Graves' hyperthyroidism and ophthalmopathy. Findings of the study overall: The majority of expanded thyroid clonotypes above 0.001 also appeared in blood.

The authors deemed Graves' hyperthyroidism stable absent ophthalmopathy progression within 18 months. Lactation, pregnancy, other autoimmune disease or uncontrolled infection led to exclusion of patients. Extraction of PBMCs used about 9.2 ml of fresh peripheral blood. Trimming left V 8 bases short and J 6 bases short, with 9 bases between. Germline CDR1 MNHNS, CDR2 SASEGT. This CDR3 spans 11 amino acids. RNA transcripts provided the source from which TCR beta CDR3 regions were amplified. RT-PCR in the first round (using the HTBI primer set) targeted the TCR CDR3. TCRdb reanalysed the multiplex PCR reads using MiXCR and keeps one entry per CDR3 protein. The repertoire holds hundreds of thousands of distinct CDR3 sequences, with 11% to 15% as singletons.

This clonotype was sampled from a woman aged 18-29 years with Graves' hyperthyroidism. Sequencing was performed on blood. The chain combines TRBV6-1 with TRBJ2-3; weak D call: TRBD2 (5 bases). The CDR3: CASLRGDTQYF. CDR3 sequence (DNA): TGTGCCAGCCTCCGAGGGGATACGCAGTATTTT.